The 11 T cell receptor beta chains reported below all come from one sample, sequenced in a study of human T cells and chemical hapten exposure (dated by TCRdb to the early 2020s). This specimen's time point label, interpreted: pre-sensitization, week 0. What this sample's treatment or condition label stands for: therapeutic diphenylcyclopropenone sensitization with weekly scalp DPC. Libraries were built with RACE. Reads for this sample came from a NextSeq 500. The public reads were reanalyzed by TCRdb: fastp trimming at Q25, MiXCR alignment, in-frame beta chains only. Here each entry gathers all rows of one CDR3 protein and keeps the most common genes and DNA. Here the sample has around 260,000 distinct CDR3 sequences; about 9.4% occur a single time. Clones ranked in the top ten supply over 2% of the sample. The sequences come from whole blood, collected in connection with sensitization to the hapten diphenylcyclopropenone (DPC). Source of these receptors: a woman between 40 and 55 years old with alopecia areata. Some clones in this sample may be carry-over from other donors' samples.

This clonotype was counted a few times. The J gene is TRBJ1-1, the V gene TRBV29-1; no clear D gene. CDR1 is SQVTM, CDR2 ANQGSEA, per germline. This CDR3 spans 11 amino acids. The V gene lost 3 bases and the J gene lost 5 bases, with 7 bases spanning the gap. The CDR3 nucleotides are TGCAGCGTTGATGAGGAGACTGAAGCTTTCTTT. Its translation is CSVDEETEAFF.

This chain links TRBV20-1 with TRBJ2-1; D tentatively reads TRBD1 or TRBD2 (6 bases each). The CDR3 runs to 15 residues. V gave up 2 bases and J gave up 0 bases, with 11 bases separating them. The germline gives CDR1 DFQATT, CDR2 SNEGSKA (reference sequence). The DNA of the CDR3 is TGCAGTGCTAGAAAGGGGGGAAGCTCCTACAATGAGCAGTTCTTC. Its translation: CSARKGGSSYNEQFF.

The V call is TRBV28, the J call TRBJ2-3; 10 nucleotides agree with TRBD1. The germline gives CDR1 MDHEN, CDR2 SYDVKM. The CDR3 contains 16 residues. The trim removed 5 bases at V and 2 bases at J, leaving 7 bases unmatched. CDR3 nucleotide sequence: TGTGCCAGCAGTCCTAGGACAGGGGGTACCACAGATACGCAGTATTTT. Translation: CASSPRTGGTTDTQYF.

This clonotype was picked up many times. The chain couples TRBV29-1 to TRBJ2-5; D possibly corresponds to TRBD2 (6 bases). Trimming removed 8 bases from V and 5 bases from J, with 15 bases in between. The CDR3 consists of 12 residues. The germline V gene has CDR1 SQVTM and CDR2 ANQGSEA. CDR3 in amino acids: CSTSEGSETQYF. The CDR3 DNA follows: TGCAGCACCTCGGAGGGCTCGGAGACCCAGTACTTC.

This clonotype was detected many times. V gene TRBV14 combines with J gene TRBJ1-1, with TRBD1 as a possible D gene (5 bases). Per the germline V gene, CDR1 is SGHDN and CDR2 is FVKESK. Trimming removed 0 bases from V and 6 bases from J, with 11 bases in between. The CDR3 runs 14 residues. The CDR3 loop reads CASSQDRGYAEAFF. The CDR3 bases are TGTGCCAGCAGCCAAGATAGGGGTTACGCTGAAGCTTTCTTT.

V is TRBV7-3 and J is TRBJ2-2, with 8 bases matching TRBD1. The CDR3 consists of 17 residues. The junction had 15 bases not matched to a gene; V was cut back by 5 bases and J by 7 bases. Germline V gives CDR1 SGHTA, CDR2 FQGTGA. The CDR3 bases are TGTGCCAGCAGCCCAGTAGCTTTGGACAGGGTAGGCGGGGAGCTGTTTTTT. This gives the protein CASSPVALDRVGGELFF.

The chain employs TRBV4-2 and TRBJ1-6; no clear D. Germline V gene lookup returns CDR1 LGHNA and CDR2 YNFKEQ. The CDR3 sequence is 16 residues long. The V end was cut by 0 bases, the J end by 2 bases, with 8 bases between. The CDR3 bases are TGTGCCAGCAGCCAAGATTTTAGGGCCTATAATTCACCCCTCCACTTT. Its protein is CASSQDFRAYNSPLHF.

This clonotype was detected many times. The chain links TRBV4-2 to TRBJ2-7; no reliable D call. Trimming pared 1 base from V and 4 bases from J, leaving 14 bases between. The CDR3 runs to 15 residues. Per the germline V gene, CDR1 is LGHNA and CDR2 is YNFKEQ. CDR3 sequence: CASSQGPDGVYEQYF. The DNA for the CDR3 is TGTGCCAGCAGCCAAGGCCCGGACGGCGTTTACGAGCAGTACTTC.

A few counts support this clonotype. This sequence joins TRBV7-2 and TRBJ1-3; unclear D gene. CDR3 length equals 12 residues. Trimming shortened V by 6 bases and J by 4 bases, and 7 bases separated the two germline ends. Germline CDR1 and CDR2: SGHTA and FQGNSA. Here the CDR3 reads CASRLQGNTIYF. CDR3 bases: TGTGCCAGCAGACTCCAGGGAAACACCATATATTTT.

There are a few counts of this clonotype. This chain uses TRBV2 with TRBJ1-6; a possible D gene is TRBD1 (6 bases). Germline V gene sequence: CDR1 SNHLY, CDR2 FYNNEI. The V end was cut by 7 bases, the J end by 7 bases, with 17 bases between. CDR3 length: 15 residues. CDR3 nucleotide sequence: TGTGCCAGCACCGTCGACAGGTATCAGAATTCACCCCTCCACTTT. Translating it yields CASTVDRYQNSPLHF.

The sample holds a few counts of this clonotype. The V and J genes are TRBV6-1 and TRBJ1-3; D is unresolved. The CDR3 is made up of 13 amino acids. With 2 bases removed from V and 4 bases from J, the gap between germline ends came to 6 bases. The germline gives CDR1 MNHNS, CDR2 SASEGT. Here the CDR3 reads CASSESDGNTIYF. DNA for the CDR3: TGTGCCAGCAGTGAATCAGACGGAAACACCATATATTTT.